This T cell receptor (beta chain) was sequenced in a study of CD8 T cells in ankylosing spondylitis. Findings of the study overall: Reportedly, matched ankylosing spondylitis synovial fluid was significantly enriched for disease-linked clones.

TCRdb reprocessed the 5' RACE reads with MiXCR, giving one entry per CDR3 protein. Found here are approximately 140,000 distinct CDR3 sequences, roughly 8% of them singletons; the top ten hold 7.3%. Germline CDR1 SGHRS, CDR2 YFSETQ. CDR3 length: 15 amino acids. The V segment lost 0 bases and the J segment 2 bases; nucleotides outside the gene matches: 2. This clonotype was recorded at least ten times. Its antigen is not identified. This chain connects TRBV5-1 to TRBJ2-3, with TRBD1 matching over 8 bases. This clonotype originated in a male donor with ankylosing spondylitis. The material sequenced was synovial fluid, either unsorted or a sorted T cell fraction (not recorded which). CDR3: CASSLAGQVTDTQYF. As DNA, the CDR3 is TGCGCCAGCAGCTTGGCGGGACAGGTCACAGATACGCAGTATTTT. The full variable domain, with the rest looked up from reference TRBV5-1 and TRBJ2-3, is KAGVTQTPRYLIKTRGQQVTLSCSPISGHRSVSWYQQTPGQGLQFLFEYFSETQRNKGNFPGRFSGRQFSNSRSEMNVSTLELGDSALYLCASSLAGQVTDTQYFGPGTRLTVL.